The source of this T cell receptor beta chain is a study of cytomegalovirus exposure and HLA in healthy donors. The study, taken as a whole, reports: By HLA locus, TCR association rates varied in a later analysis, with DRB1 showing the most and HLA-C the fewest.

Note on this clone: The antigen remains undetermined.

Vbeta (60) and Jbeta (13) primers were used in the PCR. Sequenced by immunoSEQ multiplex PCR; TCRdb stores in-frame clones only, minus some. The data hold 30,000 to 50,000 clones, with 60% to 75% observed a single time. In germline, CDR1 is SQVTM, CDR2 ANQGSEA. Deletions cut 5 bases from V and 3 bases from J, with 18 bases between. The CDR3 contains 15 residues. Specimen: PBMCs. V is TRBV29-1 and J is TRBJ2-3; D gene uncertain. The TCR comes from a man between 35 and 55 years old in good health and CMV-seronegative. CDR3 protein: CSVRHIALPTDTQYF. In DNA, the CDR3 is TGCAGCGTTCGACACATTGCCCTCCCGACAGATACGCAGTATTTT.